This T cell receptor beta chain was documented in a study of technical replicates of blood from a handful of donors (dated by TCRdb to about 2017). On this clone itself: This receptor's antigen is unknown. Base-call qualities are not available, and no considerably larger clone is one nucleotide away.

V is trimmed back by 0 bases and J by 6 bases, and the junction contains 7 bases that no gene match accounts for. From cysteine to phenylalanine, the CDR3 is 17 amino acids long. Kept here is only the CDR3 DNA, which spans 51 bases and is read in frame from base 1. CDR1 GTSNPN and CDR2 SVGIG are derived from the germline V gene (reference sequence). The library relied on the immunoSEQ multiplex PCR assay. TCRdb provides this immuneACCESS table in a form limited to in-frame rearrangements. Some clones are lacking; in checked studies, under half of them reflect an unresolved V gene, and why the rest are absent is not known. The sample records around 90,000 clones, just under 95% of which are singletons. The leading ten clones occupy around 0.24% of the sample.

The sample taken for sequencing was T cells isolated from PBMCs. This receptor was obtained from a human donor in good health. This chain is built from TRBV30 and TRBJ2-1, with 14 bases aligning to TRBD2. The CDR3 loop reads CAWSVLRLAGGRNEQFF. The sequence in DNA is TGTGCCTGGAGTGTACTACGACTAGCGGGGGGGCGCAATGAGCAGTTCTTC. Reference TRBV30 and TRBJ2-1 proteins supply the regions before and after the CDR3; the full variable domain is: SQTIHQWPATLVQPVGSPLSLECTVEGTSNPNLYWYRQAAGRGLQLLFYSVGIGQISSEVPQNLSASRPQDRQFILSSKKLLLSDSGFYLCAWSVLRLAGGRNEQFFGPGTRLTVL.